The sequence of this T cell receptor (beta chain) was determined in a study of molecular identifiers for immune sequencing clone quantification. Study-wide points: Jurkat TCR RNA spiked in from one cell (amid 960,000 or so naive cells) was reportedly detectable.

Listed TCR primers and previously described methods were used for bulk TCR libraries. Each CDR3 protein is one row after TCRdb ran MiXCR on the PCR reads. Found here are 300,000 to 350,000 distinct CDR3 sequences, about a fifth of them singletons; the top ten hold about 0.81%. The germline gives CDR1 SGHNT, CDR2 YYREEE (reference sequence). This CDR3 has 15 residues. V shed 4 bases and J 5 bases; nucleotides not matched to a gene: 10. This clonotype was observed a few times. Its matching antigen is unknown. Investigators produced naive CD8 libraries from approximately 20,000 to 1,000,000 sorted cells, drawing on 10%, 30% or 50% RNA. Naive CD8 T cells, phenotype CD8+CD4-CCR7+CD45RA+, were sorted.

Sequencing was performed on naive CD8+ T cells from blood, with Jurkat cell RNA spiked in. Sample subset: FACS-sorted CD8+CD4-CCR7+CD45RA+ naive T cells. The origin of this receptor is a human donor in good health. Some libraries in this study had Jurkat cell RNA spiked in. The chain uses TRBV5-4 and TRBJ2-7, with TRBD1 matching over 9 bases. The CDR3 DNA reads as TGTGCCAGCAGCCCATCCGGGACAGGGCTCCACGAGCAGTACTTC. Translated: CASSPSGTGLHEQYF. Full variable domain (outside the CDR3, taken from reference TRBV5-4 and TRBJ2-7): ETGVTQSPTHLIKTRGQQVTLRCSSQSGHNTVSWYQQALGQGPQFIFQYYREEENGRGNFPPRFSGLQFPNYSSELNVNALELDDSALYLCASSPSGTGLHEQYFGPGTRLTVT.